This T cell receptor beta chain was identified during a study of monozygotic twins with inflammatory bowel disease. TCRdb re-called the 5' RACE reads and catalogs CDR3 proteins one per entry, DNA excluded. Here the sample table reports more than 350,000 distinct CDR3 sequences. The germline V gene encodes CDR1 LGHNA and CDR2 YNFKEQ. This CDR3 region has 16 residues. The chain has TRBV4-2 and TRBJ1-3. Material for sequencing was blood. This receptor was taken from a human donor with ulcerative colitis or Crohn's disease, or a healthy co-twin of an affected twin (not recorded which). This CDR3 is CASSQDLSYSGTTIYF.